The 18 T cell receptor beta chains listed next were all sequenced from one sample in a study of CD8+CD57+ T cells in acquired aplastic anemia. Genomic DNA was employed as the template in profiling TCR beta VDJ and CDR3. One entry per CDR3 protein results from TCRdb running MiXCR on the reads. The table records roughly 180,000 distinct CDR3 sequences, 64% of them present only once. The sequencing sample was made of sorted CD4+, CD8+, or CD8+CD57+ T cells (not recorded which) from PBMCs. The origin of the receptors is a human donor with severe aplastic anemia or a healthy control (not recorded which).

This clonotype has at least ten counts. The gene calls are TRBV12-3 or TRBV12-4 and TRBJ2-3; TRBD2 matches 13 bases. With V trimmed by 5 bases and J by 2 bases, 7 bases remained unmatched. This CDR3 is built from 17 residues. DNA of the CDR3: TGTGCCAGCAGTCCCCTCGGACTAGCGGGGGTCACAGATACGCAGTATTTT. This sequence encodes CASSPLGLAGVTDTQYF.

This chain connects TRBV7-9 to TRBJ2-7; TRBD1 matches at 8 bases. The length of the CDR3 is 15 residues. V lost 8 bases, J lost 4 bases, and 13 bases stayed unmatched. Germline assignment: CDR1 SEHNR and CDR2 FQNEAQ (reference sequence). CDR3 loop: CASPPPDRVLYEQYF. DNA of the CDR3: TGTGCCAGCCCTCCTCCGGACAGGGTGCTGTACGAGCAGTACTTC.

This clonotype was seen ten or more times. This chain uses TRBV29-1 with TRBJ1-1; D may be TRBD1 (5 bases). V lost 1 base and J 7 bases, leaving 13 bases between the germline ends. Per the germline V gene, CDR1 is SQVTM and CDR2 is ANQGSEA. CDR3 size: 13 residues. The CDR3 region is CSVEGTRGFEAFF. CDR3 sequence (DNA): TGCAGCGTTGAAGGTACCCGGGGCTTTGAAGCTTTCTTT.

The chain couples TRBV15 to TRBJ1-1; D remains ambiguous. Trimming took off 4 bases at V and 1 base at J, with 4 bases between the two ends. CDR3 length equals 12 residues. From germline, CDR1 is LNHNV and CDR2 YYDKDF (reference sequence). The CDR3 DNA is TGTGCCACCAGCAATCCGAACACTGAAGCTTTCTTT. Translating gives CATSNPNTEAFF.

The table lists this clonotype with a count of one. The rearrangement uses TRBV4-1 and TRBJ2-7, with 10 positions matching TRBD2. Trimming cost V 4 bases and J 2 bases; bases outside gene matches: 5. The CDR3 runs to 15 residues. The germline V gene encodes CDR1 MGHRA and CDR2 YSYEKL. The CDR3 region is CASSLGLATTYEQYF. In nucleotides, the CDR3 is TGCGCCAGCAGCCTGGGACTAGCGACCACCTACGAGCAGTACTTC.

This clonotype showed up just once. V and J are TRBV7-2 and TRBJ1-2; no definite D call. V was trimmed by 7 bases and J by 0 bases, leaving 12 bases between them. Germline V CDR1 and CDR2: SGHTA, FQGNSA. This CDR3 is 14 amino acids long. CDR3: CASTVQRTNYGYTF. CDR3 sequence (DNA): TGTGCCAGCACCGTACAGAGAACTAACTATGGCTACACCTTC.

The genes are TRBV6-1 and TRBJ1-4; 9 positions agree with TRBD1. CDR1 MNHNS and CDR2 SASEGT come from the germline V gene. Trimming at V came to 5 bases and at J to 1 base, leaving 11 bases not matched to a gene. There are 18 residues in the CDR3. The CDR3 nucleotides are TGTGCCAGCAGTTTGGGCCCAGACAGGGGGGTAACTAATGAAAAACTGTTTTTT. It encodes CASSLGPDRGVTNEKLFF.

This clonotype came up many times. V gene TRBV12-3 or TRBV12-4 combines with J gene TRBJ1-1; D gene ambiguous. This CDR3 has 13 residues. With 3 bases removed from V and 6 bases from J, the gap between germline ends came to 11 bases. The CDR3 DNA reads as TGTGCCAGCAGTTTTCCCTCTCGAGCTGAAGCTTTCTTT. Protein: CASSFPSRAEAFF.

The chain recombines TRBV7-2 with TRBJ2-7; 9 bases fit TRBD2. Germline V gene lookup returns CDR1 SGHTA and CDR2 FQGNSA. The CDR3 consists of 16 residues. J was trimmed by 0 bases and V by 3 bases; bases with no gene match: 6. This CDR3 reads CASSFTSGFSSYEQYF. The CDR3 nucleotides read TGTGCCAGCAGCTTCACTAGCGGGTTCAGCTCCTACGAGCAGTACTTC.

This chain joins TRBV24-1 and TRBJ2-2, with unresolved D. CDR3 size: 14 residues. The V end was cut by 2 bases, the J end by 2 bases, with 5 bases between. Germline CDR1 and CDR2: KGHDR and SFDVKD. CDR3 amino acids: CATSDSRNTGELFF. CDR3 coding DNA: TGTGCCACCAGTGATTCAAGAAACACCGGGGAGCTGTTTTTT.

V usage is TRBV20-1 and J usage is TRBJ1-1; unclear D gene. Trimming took off 0 bases at V and 10 bases at J, with 0 bases between the two ends. Germline V CDR1 and CDR2: DFQATT, SNEGSKA (reference sequence). This CDR3 contains 8 residues. The chain's CDR3 is CSAREAFF. DNA of the CDR3: TGCAGTGCTAGAGAAGCTTTCTTT.

Here the CDR3 reads CASMDWGQDRAGEKLFF. The CDR3 region has the DNA TGTGCCAGCATGGATTGGGGGCAAGACAGGGCGGGTGAAAAACTGTTTTTT. The rearrangement uses TRBV6-5 and TRBJ1-4; TRBD1 aligns across 7 bases. V lost 7 bases to trimming and J lost 7 bases; unmatched junction nucleotides: 18. Germline assignment: CDR1 MNHEY and CDR2 SVGAGI. The CDR3 extends over 17 amino acids.

This clonotype has more than one count but fewer than ten. The V gene is TRBV10-3, the J gene TRBJ2-1; D may be TRBD2 (6 bases). The CDR3 consists of 12 residues. The V end lost 7 bases, the J end lost 7 bases, and 11 bases lay between the germline ends. Germline CDR1 and CDR2: ENHRY and SYGVKD. The CDR3 spells CAIMARGNEQFF. CDR3 nucleotides: TGTGCCATCATGGCCCGGGGGAATGAGCAGTTCTTC.

This clonotype was found many times. The chain has TRBV5-6 and TRBJ1-4; D is possibly TRBD1 (5 bases). Germline V gives CDR1 SGHDT, CDR2 YYEEEE. Trimming pared 1 base from V and 4 bases from J, leaving 11 bases between. The CDR3 extends over 15 amino acids. CDR3 in amino acids: CASSLTIDSNEKLFF. As DNA, the CDR3 is TGTGCCAGCAGCTTGACTATCGACAGTAATGAAAAACTGTTTTTT.

This clonotype was found many times. This rearrangement joins TRBV29-1 to TRBJ2-5, with 7 bases that match TRBD2. The CDR3 sequence is 12 residues long. J was trimmed by 7 bases and V by 7 bases; bases with no gene match: 9. Germline V gene lookup returns CDR1 SQVTM and CDR2 ANQGSEA. The CDR3 DNA sequence: TGCAGCGCCTCGGTAGGGGAGGGGACCCAGTACTTC. It codes for CSASVGEGTQYF.

This clonotype came up many times. This chain connects TRBV4-3 to TRBJ1-5, with a possible D match to TRBD1 (5 bases). Trimming removed 0 bases at V and 5 bases at J, with 14 bases between. Germline lookup yields CDR1 LGHNA and CDR2 YSLEER. The CDR3 is 16 residues long. This CDR3 is CASSQDRGTLDQPQHF. DNA for the CDR3: TGCGCCAGCAGCCAAGATCGCGGGACTCTCGATCAGCCCCAGCATTTT.

This chain uses TRBV7-6 with TRBJ2-1, with a tentative D call TRBD2 (5 bases). V lost 5 bases and J 10 bases, leaving 12 bases between the germline ends. Germline CDR1 reads SGHVS; CDR2 reads FNYEAQ. The CDR3 spans 12 residues. CDR3 coding DNA: TGTGCCAGCAGCCCCCGGCGAGGGGAGCAGTTCTTC. It is translated as CASSPRRGEQFF. The variable domain in full, with the rest retrieved from reference TRBV7-6 and TRBJ2-1, is GAGVSQSPRYKVTKRGQDVALRCDPISGHVSLYWYRQALGQGPEFLTYFNYEAQQDKSGLPNDRFSAERPEGSISTLTIQRTEQRDSAMYRCASSPRRGEQFFGPGTRLTVL.

As regards this clonotype: Mismatch with germline at one junction end may stem from a read error. The chain couples TRBV5-1 to TRBJ2-7; D unclear. This CDR3 region has 14 residues. The germline CDR1 and CDR2 sequences are SGHRS and YFSETQ. CDR3 residues: CASSLGSSSYEQYF. CDR3 coding DNA: TGTGCCAGTTCATTGGGTTCATCCTCCTACGAGCAGTACTTC.